This T cell receptor beta chain was captured by sequencing in a study of response to subunit inactivated influenza vaccine (dated by TCRdb to 2016 to 2019). The study in broad terms: The study used deep quantitative T cell receptor repertoire profiling to track responses to a trivalent subunit inactivated influenza vaccine. The full study reports these points: The authors proposed that each seasonal influenza vaccination may bring in only a limited number of new T cells.

The library was built by means of RT-PCR. Sequencing instrument: Illumina HiSeq 2500. The public reads were quality trimmed at Q25 with fastp and then assembled into clones with MiXCR by TCRdb, keeping productive beta chains. Rows are unified per CDR3 protein, each entry keeping the most common DNA and genes. This sample comprises 590,000 or so distinct CDR3 sequences, 12% to 15% of them detected only once. The biggest ten clones account for around 7.6% of the sample. Based on the germline V gene (reference sequence), the CDR1 and CDR2 sequences are LNHNV and YYDKDF. The CDR3 starts with the cysteine, ends with the phenylalanine, and has 15 residues. Just the 45-base CDR3 DNA is kept, in frame starting at base 1. Compared with germline, V lacks 2 bases and J lacks 4 bases; bases without a gene match: 3. About this clonotype: Its antigen is still unknown. Per-base qualities were not stored, and no clone one base away is much larger.

The clonotype was recovered from a man in his fifties who received an inactivated influenza vaccine. Donor details come from another sample of the same person, matched by shared clones. The sequences come from PBMCs from blood, collected roughly 15 days before vaccination. This chain is built from TRBV15 and TRBJ2-2; TRBD1 lines up with 8 middle nucleotides. The CDR3 corresponds to CATSRRTGSTGELFF. The sequenced DNA: TGTGCCACCAGCAGAAGGACAGGGAGCACCGGGGAGCTGTTTTTT.